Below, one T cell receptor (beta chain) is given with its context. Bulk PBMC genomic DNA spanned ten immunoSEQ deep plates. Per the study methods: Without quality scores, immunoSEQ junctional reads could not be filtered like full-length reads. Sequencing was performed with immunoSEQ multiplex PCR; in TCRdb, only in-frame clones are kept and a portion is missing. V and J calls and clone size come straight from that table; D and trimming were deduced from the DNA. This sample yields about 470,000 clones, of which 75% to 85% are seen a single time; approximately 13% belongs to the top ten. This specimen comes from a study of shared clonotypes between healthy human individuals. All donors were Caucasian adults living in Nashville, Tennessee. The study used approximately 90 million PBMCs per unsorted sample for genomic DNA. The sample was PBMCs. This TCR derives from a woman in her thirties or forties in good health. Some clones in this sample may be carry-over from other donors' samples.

The CDR3, as DNA: TGTGCCAGCAGCCGGGTCACAGGCTTTGGGGGAGATACGCAGTATTTT. As protein: CASSRVTGFGGDTQYF. The chain joins TRBV7-9 to TRBJ2-3; either TRBD1 or TRBD2 may fit D (5 bases each). V was pared by 5 bases and J by 5 bases, with 20 bases between. Looked up from germline, CDR1 is SEHNR and CDR2 is FQNEAQ (reference sequence). This CDR3 spans 16 amino acids. Full variable domain (rest looked up from reference TRBV7-9 and TRBJ2-3): DTGVSQNPRHKITKRGQNVTFRCDPISEHNRLYWYRQTLGQGPEFLTYFQNEAQLEKSRLLSDRFSAERPKGSFSTLEIQRTEQGDSAMYLCASSRVTGFGGDTQYFGPGTRLTVL.